This entry lists 12 T cell receptor beta chains sequenced from one sample in a study of cytotoxic CD8 clonotypes in ibrutinib-treated CLL. Profiled with immunoSEQ multiplex PCR; TCRdb holds only in-frame clones, not every one. This sample carries over 45,000 clones, roughly 58% of them seen once, and the ten largest clones take more than 20%. The sequencing used PBMCs, collected at disease progression, from a patient treated with ibrutinib. The source of these receptors is a human donor with chronic lymphocytic leukemia.

The chain recombines TRBV4-1 with TRBJ1-1; the D gene is possibly TRBD1 (5 bases). Per the germline V gene, CDR1 is MGHRA and CDR2 is YSYEKL. This CDR3 has 15 amino acids. V lost 0 bases and J 2 bases, leaving 10 bases between the germline ends. The CDR3 loop is CASSQDPQGNTEAFF. The CDR3 DNA is TGCGCCAGCAGCCAAGATCCTCAGGGAAACACTGAAGCTTTCTTT.

CDR3 loop: CASSRSPQETQYF. CDR3 nucleotides: TGTGCCAGCTCACGTAGCCCCCAAGAGACCCAGTACTTC. The chain is built from TRBV18 and TRBJ2-5, with unresolved D. Trimming took off 4 bases at V and 1 base at J, with 7 bases between the two ends. CDR1 KGHSH and CDR2 LQKENI come from the germline V gene. There are 13 residues in the CDR3. Filled out from reference TRBV18 and TRBJ2-5, the complete variable domain reads NAGVMQNPRHLVRRRGQEARLRCSPMKGHSHVYWYRQLPEEGLKFMVYLQKENIIDESGMPKERFSAEFPKEGPSILRIQQVVRGDSAAYFCASSRSPQETQYFGPGTRLLVL.

This clone was detected only a few times. The gene calls are TRBV5-6 and TRBJ1-2; D is ambiguous. V lost 0 bases to trimming and J lost 5 bases, with 14 bases between them. This CDR3 has 15 residues. Germline V gives CDR1 SGHDT, CDR2 YYEEEE. CDR3 in DNA: TGTGCCAGCAGCTTGGGTGACGGCGAAACTTATGGCTACACCTTC. It specifies CASSLGDGETYGYTF.

This clone was picked up a small number of times. The chain recombines TRBV14 with TRBJ1-1, with a tentative D call TRBD1 (5 bases). The CDR3 totals 17 residues. Germline CDR1 SGHDN, CDR2 FVKESK. V shed 5 bases and J shed 3 bases, with 22 bases lying between them. In nucleotides, the CDR3 is TGTGCCAGCAGCAAAGGGGCGGCAGGCGAACAAGACACTGAAGCTTTCTTT. It codes for CASSKGAAGEQDTEAFF.

The chain is built from TRBV7-8 and TRBJ2-2, with a possible D match to TRBD2 (6 bases). V dropped 3 bases and J dropped 4 bases, with 12 bases sitting between them. The CDR3 loop spans 15 amino acids. Germline V gene data show CDR1 as SGHVS and CDR2 as FQNEAQ. This CDR3 is CASSFKGRSTGELFF. The DNA for the CDR3 is TGTGCCAGCAGCTTCAAGGGGAGGTCCACCGGGGAGCTGTTTTTT.

This rearrangement joins TRBV6-5 to TRBJ1-2, with D unresolved. The CDR3 totals 13 residues. Trimming removed 2 bases from V and 8 bases from J, with 12 bases in between. Germline V gene sequence: CDR1 MNHEY, CDR2 SVGAGI. CDR3 sequence: CASSYGKARGYTF. As DNA, the CDR3 is TGTGCCAGCAGTTACGGCAAGGCCCGAGGCTACACCTTC.

The chain joins TRBV5-1 to TRBJ2-2; D uncertain. The length of the CDR3 is 15 residues. Trimming cost V 2 bases and J 1 base, with 9 bases left between them. Germline V lookup: CDR1 SGHRS, CDR2 YFSETQ. The CDR3 sequence: CASSLLAQNTGELFF. CDR3 in DNA: TGCGCCAGCAGCTTATTGGCACAGAACACCGGGGAGCTGTTTTTT.

This clone was counted between two and nine times. CDR3 in DNA: TGTGCCAGCAGTTACTCTGTGGCGGTCCTAGGCTACACCTTC. Translation gives CASSYSVAVLGYTF. This chain joins TRBV6-5 and TRBJ1-2; D not certain. Germline V gene lookup returns CDR1 MNHEY and CDR2 SVGAGI. The CDR3 is made up of 14 amino acids. Trimming pared 0 bases from V and 8 bases from J, leaving 13 bases between.

This chain joins TRBV18 and TRBJ1-5; tentatively, D is TRBD1 (5 bases). This CDR3 contains 16 residues. The germline V gene has CDR1 KGHSH and CDR2 LQKENI. The ends were cut back, 0 bases at V and 5 bases at J, with 14 bases in the middle. The CDR3 loop reads CASSPPGTSGDQPQHF. CDR3 coding DNA: TGTGCCAGCTCACCACCAGGGACTTCCGGAGATCAGCCCCAGCATTTT.

The J gene is TRBJ1-5, the V gene TRBV2; D may be TRBD1 (5 bases). The CDR3 spans 15 residues. V was pared by 7 bases and J by 0 bases, with 13 bases between. The germline gives CDR1 SNHLY, CDR2 FYNNEI. In DNA, the CDR3 is TGTGCCAGCACAAGGGGCAGTTATAGCAATCAGCCCCAGCATTTT. Amino acid sequence: CASTRGSYSNQPQHF.

The chain has TRBV27 and TRBJ2-2, with D possibly being TRBD2 (5 bases). The CDR3 covers 16 residues. Germline values: CDR1 MNHEY, CDR2 SMNVEV (reference sequence). V lost 2 bases to trimming and J lost 0 bases, with 10 bases between them. CDR3 sequence reads: CASSLRVSANTGELFF. As DNA, the CDR3 is TGTGCCAGCAGTTTACGGGTTAGCGCGAACACCGGGGAGCTGTTTTTT.

This clone was counted between two and nine times. The chain links TRBV5-1 to TRBJ2-7, with 8 positions matching TRBD1. V shed 5 bases, J shed 5 bases, and the junction held 3 bases outside the gene matches. This CDR3 is 12 amino acids long. Germline V lookup: CDR1 SGHRS, CDR2 YFSETQ. CDR3 DNA sequence: TGCGCCAGCAGTTTACAGGGGGACGAGCAGTACTTC. This codes for CASSLQGDEQYF.